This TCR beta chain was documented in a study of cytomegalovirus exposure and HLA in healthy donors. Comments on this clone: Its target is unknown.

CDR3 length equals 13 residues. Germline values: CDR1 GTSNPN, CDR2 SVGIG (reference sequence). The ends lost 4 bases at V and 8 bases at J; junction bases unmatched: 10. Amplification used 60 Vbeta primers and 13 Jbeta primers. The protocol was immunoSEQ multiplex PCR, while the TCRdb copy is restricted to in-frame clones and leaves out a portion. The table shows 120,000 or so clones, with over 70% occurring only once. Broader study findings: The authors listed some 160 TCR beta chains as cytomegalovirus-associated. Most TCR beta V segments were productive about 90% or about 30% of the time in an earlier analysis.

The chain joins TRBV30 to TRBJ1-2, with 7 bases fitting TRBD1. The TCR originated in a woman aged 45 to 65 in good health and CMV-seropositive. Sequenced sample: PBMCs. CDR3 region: CAWTFKGAWGYTF. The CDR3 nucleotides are TGTGCCTGGACCTTTAAGGGGGCCTGGGGCTACACCTTC.